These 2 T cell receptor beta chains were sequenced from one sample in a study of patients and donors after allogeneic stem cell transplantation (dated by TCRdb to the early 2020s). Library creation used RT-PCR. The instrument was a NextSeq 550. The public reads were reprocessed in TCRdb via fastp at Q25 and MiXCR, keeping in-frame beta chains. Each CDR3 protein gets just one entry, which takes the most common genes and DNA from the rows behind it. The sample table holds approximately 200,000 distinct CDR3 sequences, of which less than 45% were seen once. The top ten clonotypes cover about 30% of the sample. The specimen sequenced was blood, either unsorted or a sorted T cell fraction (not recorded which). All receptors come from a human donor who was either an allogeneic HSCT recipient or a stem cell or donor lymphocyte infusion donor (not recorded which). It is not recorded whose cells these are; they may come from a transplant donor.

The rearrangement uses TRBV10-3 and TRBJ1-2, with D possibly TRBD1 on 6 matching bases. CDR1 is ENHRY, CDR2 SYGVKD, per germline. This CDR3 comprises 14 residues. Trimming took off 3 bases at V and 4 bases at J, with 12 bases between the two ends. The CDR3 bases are TGTGCCATCAGTGACAGGGGAGTGAGCTATGGCTACACCTTC. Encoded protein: CAISDRGVSYGYTF.

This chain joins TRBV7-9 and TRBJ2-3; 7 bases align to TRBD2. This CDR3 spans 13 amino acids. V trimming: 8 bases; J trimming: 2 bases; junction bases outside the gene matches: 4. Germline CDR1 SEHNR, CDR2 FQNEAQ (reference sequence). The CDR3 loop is CASLADNTDTQYF. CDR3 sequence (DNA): TGTGCCAGCCTAGCGGATAACACAGATACGCAGTATTTT.